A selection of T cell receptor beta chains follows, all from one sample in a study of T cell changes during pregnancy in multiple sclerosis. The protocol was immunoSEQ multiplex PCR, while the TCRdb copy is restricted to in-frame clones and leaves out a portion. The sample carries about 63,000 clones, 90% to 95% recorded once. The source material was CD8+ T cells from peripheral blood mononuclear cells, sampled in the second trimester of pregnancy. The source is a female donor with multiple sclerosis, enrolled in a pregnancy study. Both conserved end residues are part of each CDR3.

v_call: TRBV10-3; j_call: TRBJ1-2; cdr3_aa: CAISDPMEGAGYGYTF
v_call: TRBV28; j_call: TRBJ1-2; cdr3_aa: CASTVPSGHYYGYTF
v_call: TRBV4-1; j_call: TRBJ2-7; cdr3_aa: CASSQDGTRPGEQYF
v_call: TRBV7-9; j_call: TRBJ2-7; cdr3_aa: CASSQQGQGSYEQYF
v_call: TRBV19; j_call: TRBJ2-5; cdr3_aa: CASSITGGTETQYF
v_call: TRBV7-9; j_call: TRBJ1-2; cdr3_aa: CASSLGGDGYTF
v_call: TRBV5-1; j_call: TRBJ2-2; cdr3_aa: CASTGGTGELFF
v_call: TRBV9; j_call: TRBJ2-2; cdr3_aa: CASSVATEGHNANTGELFF
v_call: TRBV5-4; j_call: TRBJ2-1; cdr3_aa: CASSLGAGEGEQFF
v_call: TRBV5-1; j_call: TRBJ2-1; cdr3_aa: CASSRKGLAGLLWENEQFF
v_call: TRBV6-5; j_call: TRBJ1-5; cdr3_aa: CASRPTGYSNQPQHF
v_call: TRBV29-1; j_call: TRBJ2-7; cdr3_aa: CSVGGAAGPYEQYF
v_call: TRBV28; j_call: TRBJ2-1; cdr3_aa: CASSPGVSYNEQFF
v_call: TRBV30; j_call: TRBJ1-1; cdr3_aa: CAWSLGGATEAFF